The TCR beta chain under discussion was sequenced for a study of T cells in localized non-small cell lung cancer. Study-wide results and limits: Sequencing was restricted to one tumor region; therefore, heterogeneity remains possible.

Some clones are missing from TCRdb's copy, which holds only in-frame ones; the method was immunoSEQ multiplex PCR. The sample has roughly 33,000 clones; around nine tenths are singletons. Trimming took 2 bases from V and 4 from J, leaving 14 bases between them. Germline CDR1 reads MNHNS; CDR2 reads SASEGT. This CDR3 is built from 15 residues. Worth noting for this clone: Its specificity is not known.

This receptor was identified in a woman aged 35-75 years with stage I lung adenocarcinoma. The sample consisted of peripheral blood, taken before any cancer treatment. The gene calls are TRBV6-1 and TRBJ1-2; D gene unclear. The CDR3 spells CASSELGRRSYGYTF. The CDR3 DNA reads as TGTGCCAGCAGTGAACTCGGCAGGCGAAGCTATGGCTACACCTTC.